The 25 T cell receptor beta chains given below trace back to one sample, sequenced in a study of CD8+ T cells in alopecia areata. Treatment reported: oral pan-JAK inhibitor, 5-10 mg twice daily. After isolation, RNA underwent reverse transcription to generate cDNA as the sequencing template. Data came from immunoSEQ multiplex PCR; TCRdb stores just in-frame clones and leaves some out. The top ten clones hold less than 20% of a sample with around 100,000 clones, around 44% of them seen once. The sample was CD8+ T cells sorted from blood, taken at week 24, from a patient treated with tofacitinib. These receptor sequences come from a human donor with alopecia areata.

The chain links TRBV5-1 to TRBJ2-7, with TRBD1 matching over 10 bases. V shed 4 bases and J 7 bases; nucleotides not matched to a gene: 8. Germline CDR1 SGHRS, CDR2 YFSETQ. This CDR3 is 14 amino acids long. The CDR3 DNA follows: TGCGCCAGCAGCCCCGACAGGGGGCCCTTTGAGCAGTACTTC. Amino acids: CASSPDRGPFEQYF.

The chain joins TRBV29-1 to TRBJ2-2, with D uncertain. CDR1 is SQVTM and CDR2 is ANQGSEA in the germline V gene. This CDR3 spans 12 amino acids. Trimming took 4 bases from V and 4 from J, leaving 7 bases between them. This chain's CDR3 is CSVVCSTGELFF. CDR3 bases: TGCAGCGTTGTATGTAGCACCGGGGAGCTGTTTTTT.

The gene calls are TRBV28 and TRBJ2-2; no clear D gene. Trimming removed 1 base from V and 7 bases from J, with 10 bases in between. The CDR3 totals 14 residues. Germline values: CDR1 MDHEN, CDR2 SYDVKM. The CDR3 loop reads CASSLSRFGGELFF. The CDR3 nucleotides are TGTGCCAGCAGTTTATCTAGGTTCGGCGGGGAGCTGTTTTTT.

Within the sample, this clone is medium-sized. The chain links TRBV27 to TRBJ2-2; D gene ambiguous. Deletions cut 5 bases from V and 1 base from J, with 17 bases between. CDR3 length: 17 residues. Germline CDR1 reads MNHEY; CDR2 reads SMNVEV (reference sequence). The DNA for the CDR3 is TGTGCCAGCAGTGGCTACCTTAGCCAAGGGAACACCGGGGAGCTGTTTTTT. This translates into CASSGYLSQGNTGELFF.

V gene TRBV27 combines with J gene TRBJ1-5; TRBD1 agrees at 8 bases. Trimming cost V 6 bases and J 9 bases; bases outside gene matches: 19. The CDR3 sequence is 17 residues long. Germline lookup yields CDR1 MNHEY and CDR2 SMNVEV (reference sequence). CDR3 in DNA: TGTGCCAGCAGCCCAATTCGCAGGACAGGGTCATCTATGCCCCAGCATTTT. This sequence encodes CASSPIRRTGSSMPQHF.

The chain employs TRBV7-6 and TRBJ2-3; no clear D. Germline CDR1 is SGHVS and CDR2 is FNYEAQ. Trimming stripped 1 base from V and 1 base from J, with 0 bases between. The CDR3 covers 12 residues. CDR3 nucleotide sequence: TGTGCCAGCAGCTTAGGCACAGATACGCAGTATTTT. It translates to CASSLGTDTQYF.

The chain joins TRBV11-2 to TRBJ2-7; D is uncertain. There are 14 residues in the CDR3. The V end was cut by 5 bases, the J end by 3 bases, with 14 bases between. Germline CDR1 is SGHAT and CDR2 is FQNNGV. This chain's CDR3 is CASSSGGNYYEQYF. The CDR3 nucleotides read TGTGCCAGCAGCAGTGGTGGCAATTACTACGAGCAGTACTTC.

The V gene is TRBV7-2, the J gene TRBJ2-3; 7 bases map to TRBD2. The CDR3 covers 16 residues. V lost 1 base and J lost 5; bases outside the gene matches: 9. Germline V lookup: CDR1 SGHTA, CDR2 FQGNSA. The CDR3 DNA reads as TGTGCCAGCAGCTTAGAACGGCTAGCGGTCCTAGATACGCAGTATTTT. Translated, it gives CASSLERLAVLDTQYF.

The chain is built from TRBV5-1 and TRBJ1-1; no firm D call. V was clipped by 0 bases and J by 7 bases, with 4 bases between them. The length of the CDR3 is 11 residues. Germline assignment: CDR1 SGHRS and CDR2 YFSETQ. CDR3 loop: CASSLGGEAFF. CDR3 bases: TGCGCCAGCAGCTTGGGGGGTGAAGCTTTCTTT.

The chain has TRBV7-9 and TRBJ2-5, with D perhaps matching TRBD1 (6 bases). CDR3 length: 14 residues. From germline, CDR1 is SEHNR and CDR2 FQNEAQ (reference sequence). The V and J ends lost 2 bases and 1 base respectively, with 8 bases between them. In nucleotides, the CDR3 is TGTGCCAGCAGCTTATCGACAGGCCAAGAGACCCAGTACTTC. Translating it yields CASSLSTGQETQYF.

The J gene is TRBJ1-1, the V gene TRBV5-4; tentative D call: TRBD1 (5 bases). V lost 5 bases, J lost 0 bases, and 23 bases lay in between. The CDR3 contains 18 residues. CDR1 SGHNT and CDR2 YYREEE come from the germline V gene (reference sequence). For the CDR3, the DNA is TGTGCCAGCAGTTTGCGGCCAGGGAGAATGCGTATGAACACTGAAGCTTTCTTT. It encodes CASSLRPGRMRMNTEAFF.

This chain connects TRBV7-9 to TRBJ2-1; no clear D. The germline V gene has CDR1 SEHNR and CDR2 FQNEAQ (reference sequence). The CDR3 spans 15 residues. The V and J ends lost 5 bases and 7 bases respectively, with 18 bases between them. CDR3 residues: CASSPPERPRNEQFF. In DNA, the CDR3 is TGTGCCAGCAGCCCCCCGGAACGTCCCCGGAATGAGCAGTTCTTC.

This chain links TRBV29-1 with TRBJ1-3; D gene ambiguous. This CDR3 is built from 14 residues. Germline CDR1 SQVTM, CDR2 ANQGSEA. V was trimmed by 6 bases and J by 0 bases, leaving 12 bases between them. In nucleotides, the CDR3 is TGCAGCGTACTGGTCCTTAGCTCTGGAAACACCATATATTTT. Its protein is CSVLVLSSGNTIYF.

This clone showed up just a few times. The V call is TRBV4-1, the J call TRBJ2-5; D tentatively reads TRBD1 or TRBD2 (6 bases each). Between the trimmed V and J ends, which lost 5 bases and 5 bases, there was a span of 15 bases. This CDR3 comprises 14 residues. CDR1 MGHRA and CDR2 YSYEKL come from the germline V gene. CDR3 region: CASSTSRGEETQYF. The DNA of the CDR3 is TGCGCCAGCAGCACATCGAGGGGGGAGGAGACCCAGTACTTC.

The chain joins TRBV5-1 to TRBJ1-1; the match to TRBD1 covers 7 bases. Losses at the gene ends were 0 bases for V and 8 bases for J; bases not matched to a gene: 4. The CDR3 loop spans 13 amino acids. Germline assignment: CDR1 SGHRS and CDR2 YFSETQ. CDR3 in amino acids: CASSLETGTEAFF. In nucleotides, the CDR3 is TGCGCCAGCAGCTTGGAGACAGGGACCGAAGCTTTCTTT.

V gene TRBV25-1 combines with J gene TRBJ2-1, with D tentatively TRBD2 (5 bases). CDR3 length equals 16 residues. Deletions cut 3 bases from V and 4 bases from J, with 16 bases between. The germline CDR1 and CDR2 sequences are MGHDK and SYGVNS. CDR3 DNA: TGTGCCAGCAGTGATACATCGGACTGGATTTACAATGAGCAGTTCTTC. Residues: CASSDTSDWIYNEQFF.

This clone was observed a few times. This chain uses TRBV14 with TRBJ1-2, with D perhaps matching TRBD1 (5 bases). Between the trimmed V and J ends, which lost 3 bases and 7 bases, there was a span of 15 bases. The germline CDR1 and CDR2 sequences are SGHDN and FVKESK. The CDR3 is 14 amino acids. The CDR3 sequence is CASSQGRPFGGYTF. Written as DNA, the CDR3 is TGTGCCAGCAGCCAGGGGCGCCCTTTTGGTGGCTACACCTTC.

This clone has more than one count but fewer than ten. This sequence joins TRBV19 and TRBJ1-1; 7 nucleotides align to TRBD1. Germline assignment: CDR1 LNHDA and CDR2 SQIVND (reference sequence). V was pared by 6 bases and J by 8 bases, with 9 bases of the junction left unmatched. The length of the CDR3 is 13 residues. CDR3 in amino acids: CASSYGQVGEAFF. CDR3 DNA: TGTGCCAGTAGCTATGGACAGGTCGGGGAAGCTTTCTTT.

The chain couples TRBV27 to TRBJ2-3; TRBD2 is a possible D gene (6 bases). With 6 bases removed from V and 6 bases from J, the gap between germline ends came to 16 bases. Looked up from germline, CDR1 is MNHEY and CDR2 is SMNVEV (reference sequence). The CDR3 extends over 14 amino acids. The CDR3 coding sequence is TGTGCCAGCAGCTTAGCCAGCGGGCTTGATACGCAGTATTTT. Translating gives CASSLASGLDTQYF.

There are a few counts of this clone. The gene calls are TRBV29-1 and TRBJ2-5; D perhaps matches TRBD2 (6 bases). The J call may be faulty, since TRBJ2-7 better matches the DNA end. The germline V gene has CDR1 SQVTM and CDR2 ANQGSEA. CDR3 length equals 14 residues. The CDR3 sequence is CSVSSATSRYEQYF. CDR3 sequence (DNA): TGCAGCGTTTCGTCCGCGACTAGTCGCTACGAGCAGTACTTC.

This clone showed up just a few times. The V and J genes are TRBV29-1 and TRBJ2-1; 11 positions match TRBD2. With V trimmed by 4 bases and J by 8 bases, 7 bases remained unmatched. The CDR3 spans 14 residues. Germline V lookup: CDR1 SQVTM, CDR2 ANQGSEA. The CDR3 here is CSVVSSGRLDEQFF. Written as DNA, the CDR3 is TGCAGCGTTGTGTCTAGCGGGAGGTTGGATGAGCAGTTCTTC.

The rearrangement uses TRBV9 and TRBJ2-1; TRBD2 agrees at 8 bases. This CDR3 is 15 amino acids long. With V trimmed by 4 bases and J by 7 bases, 10 bases remained unmatched. CDR1 is SGDLS, CDR2 YYNGEE, per germline. This CDR3 reads CASSSSGTPINEQFF. DNA for the CDR3: TGTGCCAGCAGCAGTAGCGGGACCCCGATAAATGAGCAGTTCTTC.

In its sample, this clone was seen a few times. The chain combines TRBV9 with TRBJ2-6, with TRBD1 matching 7 bases. V lost 0 bases to trimming and J lost 0 bases; unmatched junction nucleotides: 6. Germline V gene data show CDR1 as SGDLS and CDR2 as YYNGEE. The CDR3 is 18 residues long. The chain's CDR3 is CASSVEGTASSGANVLTF. The CDR3, as DNA: TGTGCCAGCAGCGTAGAGGGGACAGCAAGCTCTGGGGCCAACGTCCTGACTTTC.

The genes are TRBV29-1 and TRBJ2-7, with 14 bases fitting TRBD2. After removal of 0 bases from V and 2 bases from J, the junction contained 3 bases not matched to a gene. The V gene's germline CDR1 is SQVTM and CDR2 ANQGSEA. The CDR3 is made up of 16 amino acids. CDR3 DNA: TGCAGCGTTGAAGATCGGGGACTAGCGGGAGCCTACGAGCAGTACTTC. Translated, it gives CSVEDRGLAGAYEQYF.

This clone appeared a few times. The rearrangement joins TRBV7-9 to TRBJ2-3; TRBD2 might be the D (6 bases). V was clipped by 0 bases and J by 6 bases, with 19 bases between them. Germline V gene lookup returns CDR1 SEHNR and CDR2 FQNEAQ (reference sequence). The length of the CDR3 is 17 residues. The CDR3 nucleotides read TGTGCCAGCAGCTTAGCGCGCGGGGCGCTCGGTCTGGATACGCAGTATTTT. Its translation: CASSLARGALGLDTQYF.